This T cell receptor (beta chain) was sequenced during a study of T-cell memory formation after mild COVID-19. Study-level findings and limits: Contracting clones from day 15 to 85 showed balanced CD4/CD8; later expanders favored CD4+. Contracting CD4+ clones sat mainly in CM and EM; CD8+ in EMRA. Some clones that responded were present in memory (sampled pre-infection), which suggests cross-reactive memory joined.

This clonotype was counted many times. The antigen is undetermined. 5'RACE primed from the constant segment yielded TCR alpha and TCR beta cDNA libraries bearing sample barcodes and UMIs. MiXCR, run by TCRdb on the 5' RACE reads, gives a single entry per CDR3 protein. The table records 350,000 to 500,000 distinct CDR3 sequences, about 19% of them present only once. The specimen was PBMCs or a T cell subset sorted from them (not recorded which). The TCR sequence derives from an adult woman who had mild COVID-19 (a few samples of this study predate the infection). Cell type and time point are not known.

The CDR3 here is CASSYEASISGANVLTF. The CDR3 DNA reads as TGTGCCAGCAGTTACGAGGCCTCCATTTCTGGGGCCAACGTCCTGACTTTC. V usage is TRBV6-5 and J usage is TRBJ2-6; D uncertain. The germline V gene encodes CDR1 MNHEY and CDR2 SVGAGI. The CDR3 consists of 17 residues. V was trimmed by 2 bases and J by 1 base, leaving 12 bases between them.